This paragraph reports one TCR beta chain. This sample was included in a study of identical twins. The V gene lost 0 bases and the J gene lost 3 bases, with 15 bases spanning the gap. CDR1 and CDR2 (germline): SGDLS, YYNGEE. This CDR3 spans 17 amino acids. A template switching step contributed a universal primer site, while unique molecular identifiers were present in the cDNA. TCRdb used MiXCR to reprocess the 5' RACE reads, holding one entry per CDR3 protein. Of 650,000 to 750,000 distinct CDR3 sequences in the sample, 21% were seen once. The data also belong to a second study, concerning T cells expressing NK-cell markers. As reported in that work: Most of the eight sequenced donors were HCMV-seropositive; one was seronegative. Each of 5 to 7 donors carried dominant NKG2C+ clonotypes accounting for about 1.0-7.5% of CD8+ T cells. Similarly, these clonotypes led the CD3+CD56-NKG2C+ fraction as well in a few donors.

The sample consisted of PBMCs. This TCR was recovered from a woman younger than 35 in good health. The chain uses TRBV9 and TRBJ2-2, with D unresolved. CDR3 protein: CASSVASVSDDTGELFF. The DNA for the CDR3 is TGTGCCAGCAGCGTAGCTTCAGTCAGCGACGACACCGGGGAGCTGTTTTTT.